The clone carrying this TCR beta chain was observed many times. Its target is unknown. The sample belongs to a study of T cell repertoires in cytomegalovirus infection. Across the study: It was the public TCR beta signatures that indicated both CMV infection and matching HLA type.

Study outcomes and limitations: The study identified carriers of CMV plus the relevant HLA from cumulative public TCR beta family frequency.

TCRdb re-derived calls from the reads in MiXCR, one entry per CDR3 protein. The sample lists some 150,000 distinct CDR3 sequences, under 8% occurring once. Looked up from germline, CDR1 is SGHVS and CDR2 is FQNEAQ. V lost 5 bases and J lost 3; bases outside the gene matches: 8. The CDR3 covers 15 residues. Sequenced material: PBMCs. The J gene is TRBJ2-7, the V gene TRBV7-8, with TRBD1 matching over 9 bases. This TCR came from a human donor in good health (CMV status not recorded). Some clones in this sample may be carry-over from other donors' samples. The CDR3 is CASSPTGTGYYEQYF. CDR3 DNA sequence: TGTGCCAGCAGCCCCACCGGGACAGGGTACTACGAGCAGTACTTC.